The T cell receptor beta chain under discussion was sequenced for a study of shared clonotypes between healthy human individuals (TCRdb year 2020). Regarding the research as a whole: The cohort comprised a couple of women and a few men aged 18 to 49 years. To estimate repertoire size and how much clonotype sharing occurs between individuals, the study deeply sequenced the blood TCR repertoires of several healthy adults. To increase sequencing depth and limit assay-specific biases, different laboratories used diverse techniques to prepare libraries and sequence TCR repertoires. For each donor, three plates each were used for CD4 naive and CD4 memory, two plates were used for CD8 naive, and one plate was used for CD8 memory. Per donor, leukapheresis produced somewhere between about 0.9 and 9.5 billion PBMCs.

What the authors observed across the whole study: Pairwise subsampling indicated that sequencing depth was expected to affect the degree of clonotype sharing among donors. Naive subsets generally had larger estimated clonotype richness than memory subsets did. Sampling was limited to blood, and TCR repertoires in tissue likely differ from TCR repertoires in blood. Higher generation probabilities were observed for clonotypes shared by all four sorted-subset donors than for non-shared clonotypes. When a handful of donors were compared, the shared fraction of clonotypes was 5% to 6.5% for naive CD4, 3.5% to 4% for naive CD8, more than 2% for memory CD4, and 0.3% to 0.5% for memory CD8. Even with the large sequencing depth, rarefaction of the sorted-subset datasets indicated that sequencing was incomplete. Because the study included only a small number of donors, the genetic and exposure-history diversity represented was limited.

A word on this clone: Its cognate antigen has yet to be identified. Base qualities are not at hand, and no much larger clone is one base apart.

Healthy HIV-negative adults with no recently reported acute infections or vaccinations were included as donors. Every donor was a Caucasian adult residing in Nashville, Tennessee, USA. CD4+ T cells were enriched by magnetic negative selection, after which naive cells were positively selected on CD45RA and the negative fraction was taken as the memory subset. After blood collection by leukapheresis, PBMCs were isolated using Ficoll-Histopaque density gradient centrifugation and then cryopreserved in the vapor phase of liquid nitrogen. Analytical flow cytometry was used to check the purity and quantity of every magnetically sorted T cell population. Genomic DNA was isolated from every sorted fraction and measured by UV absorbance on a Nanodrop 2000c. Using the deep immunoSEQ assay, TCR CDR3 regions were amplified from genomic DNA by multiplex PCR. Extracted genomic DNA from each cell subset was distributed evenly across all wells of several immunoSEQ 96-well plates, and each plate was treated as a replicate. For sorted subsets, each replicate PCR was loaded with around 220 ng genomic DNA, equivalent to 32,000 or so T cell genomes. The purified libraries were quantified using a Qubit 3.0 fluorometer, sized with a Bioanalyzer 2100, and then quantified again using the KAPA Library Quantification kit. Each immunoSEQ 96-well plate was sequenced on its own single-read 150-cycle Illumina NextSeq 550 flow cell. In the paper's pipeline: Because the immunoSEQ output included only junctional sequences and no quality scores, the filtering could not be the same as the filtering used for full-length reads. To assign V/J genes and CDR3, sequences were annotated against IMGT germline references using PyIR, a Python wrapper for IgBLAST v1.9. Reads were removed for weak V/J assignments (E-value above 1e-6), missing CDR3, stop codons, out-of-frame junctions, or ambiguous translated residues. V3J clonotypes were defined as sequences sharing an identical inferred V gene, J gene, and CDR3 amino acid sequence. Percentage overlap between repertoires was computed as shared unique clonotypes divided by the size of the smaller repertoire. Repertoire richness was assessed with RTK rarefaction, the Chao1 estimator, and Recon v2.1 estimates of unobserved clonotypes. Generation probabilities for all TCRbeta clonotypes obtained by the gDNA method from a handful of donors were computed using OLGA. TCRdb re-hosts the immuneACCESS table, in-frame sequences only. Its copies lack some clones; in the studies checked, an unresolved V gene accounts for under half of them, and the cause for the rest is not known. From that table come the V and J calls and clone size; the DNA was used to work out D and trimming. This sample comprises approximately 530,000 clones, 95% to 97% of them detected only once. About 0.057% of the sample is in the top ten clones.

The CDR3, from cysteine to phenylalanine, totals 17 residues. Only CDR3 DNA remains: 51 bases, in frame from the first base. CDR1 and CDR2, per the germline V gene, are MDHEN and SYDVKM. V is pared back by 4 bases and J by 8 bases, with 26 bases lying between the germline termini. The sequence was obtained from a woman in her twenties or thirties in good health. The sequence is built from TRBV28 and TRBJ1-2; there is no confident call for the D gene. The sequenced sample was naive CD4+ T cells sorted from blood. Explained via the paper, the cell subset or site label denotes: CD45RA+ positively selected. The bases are TGTGCCAGCAGTTCGGCCAGTCCCCACCCTTCCGTGATGGGCTACACCTTC. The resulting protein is CASSSASPHPSVMGYTF.